This T cell receptor (beta chain) originates from a study of shared clonotypes between healthy human individuals. This table comes from immunoSEQ multiplex PCR, and its TCRdb copy is limited to in-frame clones, with some not included. The sample shows roughly 1,500,000 clones, around 98% of them seen only once. Investigators divided CD4+ cells into CD45RA+ naive and CD45RA-negative memory subsets. CDR1 is SNHLY, CDR2 FYNNEI, per germline. The V end was cut by 1 base, the J end by 0 bases, with 8 bases between. The CDR3 totals 15 residues. The sequencing input was naive CD4+ T cells sorted from blood. Specified subset: CD45RA+ positively selected. This receptor was obtained from a man aged 25 to 40 in good health. The V gene is TRBV2, the J gene TRBJ2-3; D is possibly TRBD2 (5 bases). The CDR3 DNA reads as TGTGCCAGCAGTGAAGAAGCGGTGAGCACAGATACGCAGTATTTT. This sequence encodes CASSEEAVSTDTQYF.